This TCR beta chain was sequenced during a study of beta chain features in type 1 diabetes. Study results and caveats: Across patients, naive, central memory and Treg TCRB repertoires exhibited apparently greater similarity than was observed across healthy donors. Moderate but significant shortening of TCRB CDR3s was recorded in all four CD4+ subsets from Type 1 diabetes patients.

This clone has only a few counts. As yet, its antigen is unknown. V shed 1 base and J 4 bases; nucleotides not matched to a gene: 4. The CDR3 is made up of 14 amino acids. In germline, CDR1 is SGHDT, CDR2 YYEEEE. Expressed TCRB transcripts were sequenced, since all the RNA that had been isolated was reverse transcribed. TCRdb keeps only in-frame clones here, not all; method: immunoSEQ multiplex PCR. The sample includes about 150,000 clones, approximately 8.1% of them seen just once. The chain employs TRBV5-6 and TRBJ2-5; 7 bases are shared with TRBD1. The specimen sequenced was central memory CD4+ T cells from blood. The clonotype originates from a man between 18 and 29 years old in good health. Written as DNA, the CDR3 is TGTGCCAGCAGCTTGCTACAGGGGAGAGAGACCCAGTACTTC. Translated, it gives CASSLLQGRETQYF.